This T cell receptor (beta chain) was identified during a study of T cell responses to AZD1222 COVID-19 vaccine. General study findings and limits: Among those given AZD1222, only 6 or 7 were seropositive at baseline. Among spike-specific TCRs, nearly half reportedly target unmutated variant regions. Spike was spanned by vaccine-associated CD4 TCRs, which were dominant at 160-218 and 743-854. The study sampled repertoires only after the peak T cell response.

In regard to this clone: Its specificity is unknown.

V gave up 10 bases and J gave up 0 bases, with 13 bases separating them. Germline V gene sequence: CDR1 SGHRS, CDR2 YFSETQ. The CDR3 extends over 13 amino acids. Profiling relied on immunoSEQ multiplex PCR, and the TCRdb table lists in-frame clones only, not all of them. The sample records approximately 130,000 clones, nearly 95% being singletons. The material was peripheral blood, obtained on day 0 of AZD1222 vaccination. This TCR came from an adult in good health. The rearrangement links TRBV5-1 to TRBJ1-1, with unresolved D. CDR3 region: CASTGPMNTEAFF. CDR3 nucleotides: TGCGCCTCTACGGGCCCGATGAACACTGAAGCTTTCTTT.